The clone carrying this TCR beta chain was observed many times. The antigen remains undetermined. This sample is drawn from a study of CD8 T cells in ankylosing spondylitis. General study findings and limits: Made up of about eight highly homologous variants, a TCR beta motif appeared characteristic of ankylosing spondylitis blood.

V gave up 2 bases and J gave up 1 base, with 12 bases separating them. Germline V CDR1 and CDR2: SGHRS, YFSETQ. The CDR3 runs 15 residues. TCRdb called the 5' RACE reads again in MiXCR, with one record for every CDR3 protein. This sample has about 360,000 distinct CDR3 sequences, with roughly 14% found just once. The TCR comes from a male donor with ankylosing spondylitis or in good health (not recorded which). Specimen: blood, either unsorted or a sorted T cell fraction (not recorded which). This rearrangement joins TRBV5-1 to TRBJ2-5; D ambiguous. The CDR3 DNA reads TGCGCCAGCAGCTTCCTGGGCTTCTCCCAAGAGACCCAGTACTTC. Its translation is CASSFLGFSQETQYF.